The table lists the clone carrying this T cell receptor beta chain with a few counts. The antigen is undetermined. Regarding time point: patch test 3, about 24 weeks after DPC sensitization. Specified treatment: therapeutic diphenylcyclopropenone sensitization with weekly scalp DPC. This entry is derived from a study of human T cells and chemical hapten exposure. At the level of the study: Patch tests applied 0.01% DPC to the upper back and were scored after 6 days. Study-wide results and caveats: DPC sensitization did not alter TCRs above 1 in 1000 frequency.

TCRdb reprocessed the RACE reads via MiXCR and lists one record per CDR3 protein. The sample has about 120,000 distinct CDR3 sequences; 11% are singletons. V was clipped by 0 bases and J by 4 bases; unmatched bases: 7. Germline loops: CDR1 DFQATT, CDR2 SNEGSKA (reference sequence). CDR3 size: 16 residues. The material sequenced was whole blood, taken in connection with sensitization to the hapten diphenylcyclopropenone (DPC). The chain couples TRBV20-1 to TRBJ1-5, with 9 positions matching TRBD1. This clonotype was sampled from a woman aged 50 to 60 with alopecia areata. Some clones in this sample may be carry-over from other donors' samples. As DNA, the CDR3 is TGCAGTGCTAGAGAGGGGCACAGGGGGCCGAATCAGCCCCAGCATTTT. Its translation: CSAREGHRGPNQPQHF.